There are a few counts of the clone carrying this T cell receptor (beta chain). The CDR3 has 15 residues. Per germline, CDR1 LNHNV and CDR2 YYDKDF (reference sequence). V was clipped by 0 bases and J by 1 base, with 9 bases between them. The sample originates from a study of identical twins. TCRdb reprocessed the 5' RACE reads with MiXCR, giving one entry per CDR3 protein. The sample records about 530,000 distinct CDR3 sequences, about a fifth being singletons. The same data also contributed to another study, on yellow fever vaccine responses in identical twins.

Sequences were obtained from CD4+ T cells sorted from blood. The chain employs TRBV15 and TRBJ1-1; D is perhaps TRBD1 (5 bases). The sequence came from a young woman in good health. CDR3 region: CATSRDGTGNTEAFF. The CDR3 DNA is TGTGCCACCAGCAGAGATGGGACGGGGAACACTGAAGCTTTCTTT.